Sequencing of this T cell receptor (beta chain) was carried out in a study of blood T cell repertoires in COVID-19. Study-wide context: Sample material is recorded as cDNA or gDNA derived from T cells, B-cell-depleted T cells, or PBMCs.

Participants were aged roughly 18 to 90 years from roughly 26 US areas. The CDR3 has 19 residues. Unmatched junction bases numbered 8, after V lost 0 bases and J lost 1 base. CDR1 and CDR2 from the germline V gene are LGHNA and YNFKEQ. As handled by the study authors: Using reference gene primer amplification, nucleated cell counts were estimated. Using immunoSEQ multiplex PCR, the repertoire was profiled, and TCRdb retains in-frame clones only, with some absent. V and J calls and clone size come straight from that table; D and trimming were deduced from the DNA. The top ten hold around 2.1% of the sample, which has roughly 430,000 clones, 70% to 90% seen once.

The chain is built from TRBV4-2 and TRBJ2-5; 13 positions match TRBD2. The sample consisted of PBMCs or T cells enriched from blood (not recorded which). The receptor was isolated from a woman between 40 and 50 years old with acute COVID-19. CDR3 coding DNA: TGTGCCAGCAGCCAAGATCTCCGCCGGACTAGCGGGGGCCAAGAGACCCAGTACTTC. Protein product: CASSQDLRRTSGGQETQYF.